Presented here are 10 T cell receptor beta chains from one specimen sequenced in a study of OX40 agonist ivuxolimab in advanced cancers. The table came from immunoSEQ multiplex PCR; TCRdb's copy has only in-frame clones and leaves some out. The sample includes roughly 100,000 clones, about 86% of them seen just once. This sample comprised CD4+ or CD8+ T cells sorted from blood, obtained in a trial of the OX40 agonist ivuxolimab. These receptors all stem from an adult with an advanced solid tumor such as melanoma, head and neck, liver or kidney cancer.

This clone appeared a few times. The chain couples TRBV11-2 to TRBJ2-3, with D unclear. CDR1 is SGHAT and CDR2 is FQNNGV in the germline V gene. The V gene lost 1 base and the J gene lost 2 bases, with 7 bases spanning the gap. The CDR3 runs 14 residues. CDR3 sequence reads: CASSLASITDTQYF. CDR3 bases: TGTGCCAGCAGCTTAGCATCGATCACAGATACGCAGTATTTT.

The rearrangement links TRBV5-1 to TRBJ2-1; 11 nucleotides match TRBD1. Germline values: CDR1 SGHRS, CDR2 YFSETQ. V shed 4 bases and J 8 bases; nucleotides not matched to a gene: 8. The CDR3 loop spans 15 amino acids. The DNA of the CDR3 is TGCGCCAGCAGCGCCGGACAGGGGGCGCGGGATGAGCAGTTCTTC. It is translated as CASSAGQGARDEQFF.

The CDR3 coding sequence is TGTGCCAGCAGTCCGGGACAGGGGGAGAAATATGGCTACACCTTC. Translation gives CASSPGQGEKYGYTF. The gene calls are TRBV27 and TRBJ1-2; 11 bases fit TRBD1. Germline V gene sequence: CDR1 MNHEY, CDR2 SMNVEV (reference sequence). Losses at the gene ends were 5 bases for V and 5 bases for J; bases not matched to a gene: 7. This CDR3 has 15 residues.

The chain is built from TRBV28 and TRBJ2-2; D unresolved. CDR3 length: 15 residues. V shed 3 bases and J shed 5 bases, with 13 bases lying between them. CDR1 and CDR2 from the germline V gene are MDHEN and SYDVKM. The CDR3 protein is CASSLSYLVTGELFF. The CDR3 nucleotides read TGTGCCAGCAGTTTGTCCTACTTGGTTACCGGGGAGCTGTTTTTT.

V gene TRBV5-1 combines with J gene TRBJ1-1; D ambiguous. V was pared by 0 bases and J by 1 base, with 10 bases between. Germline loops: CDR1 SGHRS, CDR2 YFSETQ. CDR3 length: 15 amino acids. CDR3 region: CASSLGRGTNTEAFF. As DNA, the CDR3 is TGCGCCAGCAGCTTGGGGCGAGGCACGAACACTGAAGCTTTCTTT.

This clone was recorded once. The CDR3 protein is CASTPGGNGNEQFF. The CDR3 coding sequence is TGTGCCAGCACCCCAGGGGGAAATGGGAATGAGCAGTTCTTC. The chain joins TRBV11-2 to TRBJ2-1, with 7 bases matching TRBD1. CDR1 and CDR2 (germline): SGHAT, FQNNGV. The J segment lost 7 bases and the V segment lost 7 bases, leaving 10 bases of the junction unmatched. This CDR3 contains 14 residues.

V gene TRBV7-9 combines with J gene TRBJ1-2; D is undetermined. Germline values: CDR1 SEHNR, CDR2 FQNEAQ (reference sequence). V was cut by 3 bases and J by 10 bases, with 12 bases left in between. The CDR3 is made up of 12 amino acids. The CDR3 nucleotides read TGTGCCAGCAGCTTCGAAGTTCAAGACTACACCTTC. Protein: CASSFEVQDYTF.

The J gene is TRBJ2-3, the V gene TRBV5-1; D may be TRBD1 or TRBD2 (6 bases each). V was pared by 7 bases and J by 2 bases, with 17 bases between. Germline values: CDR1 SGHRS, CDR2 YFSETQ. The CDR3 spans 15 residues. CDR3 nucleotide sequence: TGCGCCAGCCACAAGGGGGGACAAGACACAGATACGCAGTATTTT. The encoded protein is CASHKGGQDTDTQYF. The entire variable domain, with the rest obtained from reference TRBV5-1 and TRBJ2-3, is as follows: KAGVTQTPRYLIKTRGQQVTLSCSPISGHRSVSWYQQTPGQGLQFLFEYFSETQRNKGNFPGRFSGRQFSNSRSEMNVSTLELGDSALYLCASHKGGQDTDTQYFGPGTRLTVL.

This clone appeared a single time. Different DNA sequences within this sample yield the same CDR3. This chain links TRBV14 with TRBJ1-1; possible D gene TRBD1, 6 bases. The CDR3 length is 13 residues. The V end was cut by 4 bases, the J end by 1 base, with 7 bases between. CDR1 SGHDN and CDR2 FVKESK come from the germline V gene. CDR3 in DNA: TGTGCCAGCAGCCGGGGACAGAACACTGAAGCTTTCTTT. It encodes CASSRGQNTEAFF.

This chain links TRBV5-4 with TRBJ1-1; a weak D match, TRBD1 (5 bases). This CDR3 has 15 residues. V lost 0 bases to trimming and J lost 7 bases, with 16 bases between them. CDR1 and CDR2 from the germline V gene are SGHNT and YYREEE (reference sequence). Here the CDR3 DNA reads TGTGCCAGCAGCTTGGGCCTCCAGGACACCAATGAAGCTTTCTTT. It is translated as CASSLGLQDTNEAFF.